A selection of T cell receptor beta chains follows, all from one sample in a study of T-cell reconstitution after alpha-beta-depleted transplantation in children. Using its own MiXCR run on the PCR reads, TCRdb lists one record per CDR3 protein. The repertoire holds about 130,000 distinct CDR3 sequences, roughly 10% seen once, with under 30% in the top ten. The starting material was PBMCs, mostly from graft donor cells, obtained 180 days after TCRalphabeta/CD19-depleted stem cell transplant. These receptors were taken from a girl younger than two who had a stem cell transplant for combined immunodeficiency, so the T cells may come from the graft donor. Each CDR3 is given with its conserved first and last residue. A D gene is named only where the DNA matches it firmly. The size entry is marked missing in some rows and otherwise reads once, few, many or a size class.

TGCAGTGCTAGACCACTCGGACAGGGTCTCAACGAGCAGTACTTC,CSARPLGQGLNEQYF,TRBJ2-7,few,TRBD1,TRBV20-1
TGCAGTGCGGGGACTAGCGGGAGGAAAAGAAACATTCAGTACTTC,CSAGTSGRKRNIQYF,TRBJ2-4,NA,TRBD2,TRBV20-1
TGTGCCACCAGTGATTTGCATTTGGCCCGCAATCAGCCCCAGCATTTT,CATSDLHLARNQPQHF,TRBJ1-5,NA,NA,TRBV24-1
TGCAGTGCTAGCTTGGGACTAGCGGGGGGTTCTAGCACAGATACGCAGTATTTT,CSASLGLAGGSSTDTQYF,TRBJ2-3,few,TRBD2,TRBV20-1
TGTGCCAGCATCTCCCAGGGTCAAAGGGAGCAGTTCTTC,CASISQGQREQFF,TRBJ2-1,NA,NA,TRBV6-2/TRBV6-3
TGCGCCAGCAGCTTCGGAGGGGAGGGGGACGAGCAGTACTTC,CASSFGGEGDEQYF,TRBJ2-7,few,NA,TRBV5-1
TGTGCCAGCAGCTTAGTAGGTAGCGGGAGTTACAATGAGCAGTTCTTC,CASSLVGSGSYNEQFF,TRBJ2-1,few,TRBD2,TRBV7-9
TGTGCCTGGAGTTCCCCGGGACTCACAGGGCAGCCCCAGCATTTT,CAWSSPGLTGQPQHF,TRBJ1-5,NA,NA,TRBV30
TGCAGTGCCAGGAGGCAGGGCCACGAGACCCAGTACTTC,CSARRQGHETQYF,TRBJ2-5,many,NA,TRBV20-1
TGTGCCATACTAGGCTCACTCAATGAGCAGTTCTTC,CAILGSLNEQFF,TRBJ2-1,NA,NA,TRBV10-3
TGCGCCAGCAGCCCCGGGACAGGAAACAATGAGCAGTTCTTC,CASSPGTGNNEQFF,TRBJ2-1,few,TRBD1,TRBV4-3
TGTGCCATCAGGAGTAGCGGGGCGCCTTCCTACAATGAGCAGTTCTTC,CAIRSSGAPSYNEQFF,TRBJ2-1,few,TRBD2,TRBV10-3
TGCGCCAGCAGCTGGGATCTAGCGGGGAACACCGGGGAGCTGTTTTTT,CASSWDLAGNTGELFF,TRBJ2-2,NA,TRBD2,TRBV5-1
TGCGCCAGCAGCTTAAGAACGGGGGGCCCCGAAAACATTCAGTACTTC,CASSLRTGGPENIQYF,TRBJ2-4,NA,NA,TRBV5-1
TGTGCCAGCTCACCCTTTAGCGGGAGGGCCGTTTACAATGAGCAGTTCTTC,CASSPFSGRAVYNEQFF,TRBJ2-1,few,TRBD2,TRBV18
TGCAGTGTAGGCAGTCAAGAGACCCAGTACTTC,CSVGSQETQYF,TRBJ2-5,NA,NA,TRBV20-1
TGCGCCAGCAGCTTGACTAGCGGCACCTACGAGCAGTACTTC,CASSLTSGTYEQYF,TRBJ2-7,few,TRBD2,TRBV5-1
TGTGCCAGCAGCTCCCGAAAGGAGCGGGGGAGTACCTACGAGCAGTACTTC,CASSSRKERGSTYEQYF,TRBJ2-7,NA,TRBD2,TRBV7-2
TGCAGCGGGACTAGCGCCAATGAGCAGTTCTTC,CSGTSANEQFF,TRBJ2-1,few,TRBD2,TRBV29-1
TGCAGCGTGGCGCAGGCTAAAAACATTCAGTACTTC,CSVAQAKNIQYF,TRBJ2-4,many,NA,TRBV29-1
TGTGCCACCAGCAGAGAGGACTTCACAGATACGCAGTATTTT,CATSREDFTDTQYF,TRBJ2-3,many,NA,TRBV15
TGTGCCAGCAGCTTAAAGGACCGTCGAGAACGACAGTACTTC,CASSLKDRRERQYF,TRBJ2-7,few,NA,TRBV7-8
TGTGCCAGTAGTATCTTGACAGGGTCCTACAATGAGCAGTTCTTC,CASSILTGSYNEQFF,TRBJ2-1,NA,TRBD1,TRBV19
TGTGCCAGCAGTGCCCGGATGGGGACCCAGTACTTC,CASSARMGTQYF,TRBJ2-5,NA,NA,TRBV12-3/TRBV12-4
TGCAGCGTTGAAGGGCGGGGTAGCTCCTACGAGCAGTACTTC,CSVEGRGSSYEQYF,TRBJ2-7,many,NA,TRBV29-1
TGTGCCAGCAGCTTGGGGTACTACGAGCAGTACTTC,CASSLGYYEQYF,TRBJ2-7,NA,NA,TRBV7-9
TGTGCCAGCAGTAGTAGCGGGGTGTACTCCTACAATGAGCAGTTCTTC,CASSSSGVYSYNEQFF,TRBJ2-1,few,TRBD2,TRBV6-2/TRBV6-3
TGTGCCAGCAGTTTGGGGGCCTGGGTGCAGTACTTC,CASSLGAWVQYF,TRBJ2-7,few,NA,TRBV12-3/TRBV12-4
TGTGCCAGCAGTTTTGAGGGTGGGCCTGGAAACACCATATATTTT,CASSFEGGPGNTIYF,TRBJ1-3,few,NA,TRBV27
TGTGCCAGCAGCGTAGTAGGGTGGGATACGCAGTATTTT,CASSVVGWDTQYF,TRBJ2-3,NA,NA,TRBV9
TGCAGTGCCAGCCCGGACAGGGTCGGCTACACCTTC,CSASPDRVGYTF,TRBJ1-2,many,TRBD1,TRBV20-1
TGCGCCAGCAGCTTGCAGGACATCTTGGATGAGCAGTTCTTC,CASSLQDILDEQFF,TRBJ2-1,few,NA,TRBV5-1
TGCAGCGTCCGGAGGGGGTCCGGAAACACCATATATTTT,CSVRRGSGNTIYF,TRBJ1-3,few,NA,TRBV29-1
TGTGCCACCAGTGATTTGTACGGGAGCTCCTACAATGAGCAGTTCTTC,CATSDLYGSSYNEQFF,TRBJ2-1,few,NA,TRBV24-1
TGTGCCAGCAGTCAAATGGGTGGCGAGCAGTACTTC,CASSQMGGEQYF,TRBJ2-7,NA,NA,TRBV6-2/TRBV6-3
TGTGCCAGCAGCTTGGCGGCTCGGGGGATCTACTACGAGCAGTACTTC,CASSLAARGIYYEQYF,TRBJ2-7,many,NA,TRBV5-6
TGTGCCATCGCGAGGGGAGTCCGCACAGATACGCAGTATTTT,CAIARGVRTDTQYF,TRBJ2-3,few,NA,TRBV10-3
TGTGCTAGCAGCTTGAGGGGGGGGGCCTACAATGAGCAGTTCTTC,CASSLRGGAYNEQFF,TRBJ2-1,NA,NA,TRBV7-7
TGTGCCATCAGTAGCTCCAGGGGTCAATTGGAAGAGACCCAGTACTTC,CAISSSRGQLEETQYF,TRBJ2-5,NA,NA,TRBV10-3
TGCGCCAGCAGCCAAGAAAGGGCAGGGAGGGAGTACTTC,CASSQERAGREYF,TRBJ2-5,few,TRBD2,TRBV4-1
TGTGCCAGCAGCACCTGGACTAGCGGGAGGAGAAATGAGCAGTTCTTC,CASSTWTSGRRNEQFF,TRBJ2-1,NA,TRBD2,TRBV14
TGCAGTGCTAGGGGACTAGCGGGGTTGTACGAGCAGTACTTC,CSARGLAGLYEQYF,TRBJ2-7,NA,TRBD2,TRBV20-1
TGCAGTGCTAGAGATCGGCGGGGATCGAACACCGGGGAGCTGTTTTTT,CSARDRRGSNTGELFF,TRBJ2-2,NA,NA,TRBV20-1
TGTGCCAGCAGGACGACAGGCCAAGAGACCCAGTACTTC,CASRTTGQETQYF,TRBJ2-5,few,NA,TRBV12-3/TRBV12-4
TGTGCCAGTAATACGTATAACTATGGCTACACCTTC,CASNTYNYGYTF,TRBJ1-2,NA,NA,TRBV19
TGTGCCAGCAGCCTCAACCGAGGCGATACGCAGTATTTT,CASSLNRGDTQYF,TRBJ2-3,many,NA,TRBV7-2
TGTGCCACCAGCAGAGTCCTCGCGGCAGGCCAGCCCCAGCATTTT,CATSRVLAAGQPQHF,TRBJ1-5,NA,NA,TRBV15
TGTGCCAGCAGTTACCGCGGACTAGCGGGAGCTCGAGAGCAGTACTTC,CASSYRGLAGAREQYF,TRBJ2-7,NA,TRBD2,TRBV6-2/TRBV6-3
TGCGCCAGCAGCTTGGGGCAGGGGAATCAGCCCCAGCATTTT,CASSLGQGNQPQHF,TRBJ1-5,many,NA,TRBV7-9
TGTGCCAGCAGCTTAATAGACCCATCCTCGACAGATACGCAGTATTTT,CASSLIDPSSTDTQYF,TRBJ2-3,many,NA,TRBV7-9
TGTGCCACCATCCTTCCGCAACAGTATCAAGAGACCCAGTACTTC,CATILPQQYQETQYF,TRBJ2-5,few,NA,TRBV24-1
TGCGCCAGCAGCTTTTCGACTAGCGGGTTCGCCTACAATGAGCAGTTCTTC,CASSFSTSGFAYNEQFF,TRBJ2-1,few,TRBD2,TRBV5-1
TGTGCCAGCAGCTCCTGGGGGCACCACGAGCAGTACTTC,CASSSWGHHEQYF,TRBJ2-7,NA,NA,TRBV5-6
TGCAGTGCTATCGGTGAAACCGATACGCAGTATTTT,CSAIGETDTQYF,TRBJ2-3,few,NA,TRBV20-1
TGCGCCAGCAGCTTCGCGGGAGGTGGTAATGAGCAGTTCTTC,CASSFAGGGNEQFF,TRBJ2-1,few,TRBD2,TRBV5-1
TGTGCCAGCAGCTACCTATTTAGCTCACCCCTCCACTTT,CASSYLFSSPLHF,TRBJ1-6,few,NA,TRBV5-8